The T cell receptor (beta chain) under discussion was sequenced for a study of T cells in localized non-small cell lung cancer. Deletions cut 6 bases from V and 7 bases from J, with 16 bases between. The CDR3 extends over 14 amino acids. Germline V CDR1 and CDR2: MNHEY, SVGAGI. Repertoires were generated with immunoSEQ multiplex PCR, while TCRdb's copy carries only in-frame clones and drops some. The profile shows about 59,000 clones, roughly 90% of them singletons. The V call is TRBV6-5, the J call TRBJ1-5; no definite D call. The sequence was obtained from a man aged 35-69 years with stage I lung adenocarcinoma. The specimen was peripheral blood, collected before any cancer treatment. CDR3 sequence reads: CASSPGGLLQPQHF. CDR3 DNA sequence: TGTGCCAGCAGCCCAGGAGGTCTGTTACAGCCCCAGCATTTT.